This TCR beta chain was documented in a study of synovial regulatory T cells in juvenile arthritis. Comments on this clone: Its target is not known.

Overall study findings and caveats: Compared with other blood Treg cells, inflammation-associated Treg cells had reduced TCR diversity.

CDR3 length equals 15 residues. There is no recorded DNA. Germline V gene sequence: CDR1 LNHDA, CDR2 SQIVND (reference sequence). Here immunoSEQ multiplex PCR was the method, and the copy in TCRdb shows in-frame clones only, minus some. The listing records 7,500 to 10,000 clones. Source material: Treg cells from blood. As to subset: remaining (HLA-DR-negative) circulating blood Treg cells. This TCR was sampled from a donor aged 2-30 years with juvenile idiopathic arthritis. The V gene is TRBV19, the J gene TRBJ2-4; TCRdb indicates TRBD1, and absent DNA this call remains unverified. The CDR3 sequence: CASSSPRWAKNIQYF. The variable domain in full, with the rest retrieved from reference TRBV19 and TRBJ2-4, is DGGITQSPKYLFRKEGQNVTLSCEQNLNHDAMYWYRQDPGQGLRLIYYSQIVNDFQKGDIAEGYSVSREKKESFPLTVTSAQKNPTAFYLCASSSPRWAKNIQYFGAGTRLSVL.